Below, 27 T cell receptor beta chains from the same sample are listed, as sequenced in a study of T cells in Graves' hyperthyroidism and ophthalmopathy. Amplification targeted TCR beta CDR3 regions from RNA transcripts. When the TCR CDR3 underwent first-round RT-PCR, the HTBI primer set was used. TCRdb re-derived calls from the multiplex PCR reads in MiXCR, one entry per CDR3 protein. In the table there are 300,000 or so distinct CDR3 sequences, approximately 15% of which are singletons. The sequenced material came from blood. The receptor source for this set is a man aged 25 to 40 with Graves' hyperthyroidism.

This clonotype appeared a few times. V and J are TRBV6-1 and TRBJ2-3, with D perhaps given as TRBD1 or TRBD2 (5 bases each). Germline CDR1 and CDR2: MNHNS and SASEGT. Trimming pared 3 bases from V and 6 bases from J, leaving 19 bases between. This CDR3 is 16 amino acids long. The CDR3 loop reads CASSDPMRGERDTQYF. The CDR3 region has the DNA TGTGCCAGCAGTGACCCAATGAGGGGAGAAAGGGATACGCAGTATTTT.

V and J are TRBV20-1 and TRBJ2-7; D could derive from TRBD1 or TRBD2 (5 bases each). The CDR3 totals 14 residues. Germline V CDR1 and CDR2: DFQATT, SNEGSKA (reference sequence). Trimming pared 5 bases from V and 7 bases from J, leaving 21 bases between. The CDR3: CSAPHGAFGGEQYF. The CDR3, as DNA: TGCAGTGCTCCACACGGGGCATTCGGCGGTGAGCAGTACTTC.

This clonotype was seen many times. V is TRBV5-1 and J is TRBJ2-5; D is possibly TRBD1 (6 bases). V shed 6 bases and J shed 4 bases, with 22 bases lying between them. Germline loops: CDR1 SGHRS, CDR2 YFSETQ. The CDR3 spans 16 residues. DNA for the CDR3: TGCGCCAGCACTAGAGACGCCGTGGGACACCGAGAGACCCAGTACTTC. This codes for CASTRDAVGHRETQYF. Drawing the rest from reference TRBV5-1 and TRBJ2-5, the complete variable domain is KAGVTQTPRYLIKTRGQQVTLSCSPISGHRSVSWYQQTPGQGLQFLFEYFSETQRNKGNFPGRFSGRQFSNSRSEMNVSTLELGDSALYLCASTRDAVGHRETQYFGPGTRLLVL.

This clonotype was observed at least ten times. As DNA, the CDR3 is TGTGCTAGTGCTCCCGGACGGAATCAGCCCCAGCATTTT. Protein: CASAPGRNQPQHF. This chain joins TRBV12-5 and TRBJ1-5; no definite D call. V lost 7 bases and J 4 bases, leaving 11 bases between the germline ends. The CDR3 covers 13 residues. Germline assignment: CDR1 LGHNT and CDR2 FRNRAP.

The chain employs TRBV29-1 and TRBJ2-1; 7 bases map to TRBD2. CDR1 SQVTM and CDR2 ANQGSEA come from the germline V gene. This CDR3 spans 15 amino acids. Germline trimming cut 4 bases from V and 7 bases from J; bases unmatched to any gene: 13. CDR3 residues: CSVGGSSTDGNEQFF. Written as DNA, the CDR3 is TGCAGCGTTGGCGGGAGTTCCACAGATGGGAATGAGCAGTTCTTC.

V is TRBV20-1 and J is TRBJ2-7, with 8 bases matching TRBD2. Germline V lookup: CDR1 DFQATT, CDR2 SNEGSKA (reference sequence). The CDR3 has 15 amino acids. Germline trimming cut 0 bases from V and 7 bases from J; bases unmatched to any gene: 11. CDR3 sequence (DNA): TGCAGTGCTAGAGATTATACGGGAGGGCCTATTGAGCAGTACTTC. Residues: CSARDYTGGPIEQYF.

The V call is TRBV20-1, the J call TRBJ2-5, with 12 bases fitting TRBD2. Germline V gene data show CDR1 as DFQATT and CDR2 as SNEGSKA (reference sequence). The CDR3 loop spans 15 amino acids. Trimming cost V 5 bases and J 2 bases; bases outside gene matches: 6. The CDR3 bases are TGCAGTGCTCCTCCTAGCGGGAGGGCACAAGAGACCCAGTACTTC. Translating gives CSAPPSGRAQETQYF.

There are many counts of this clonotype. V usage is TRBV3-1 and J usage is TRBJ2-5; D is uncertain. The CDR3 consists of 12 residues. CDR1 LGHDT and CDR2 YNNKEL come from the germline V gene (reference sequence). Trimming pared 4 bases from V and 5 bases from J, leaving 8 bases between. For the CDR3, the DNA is TGTGCCAGCAGCCTCGCGATGGAGACCCAGTACTTC. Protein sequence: CASSLAMETQYF.

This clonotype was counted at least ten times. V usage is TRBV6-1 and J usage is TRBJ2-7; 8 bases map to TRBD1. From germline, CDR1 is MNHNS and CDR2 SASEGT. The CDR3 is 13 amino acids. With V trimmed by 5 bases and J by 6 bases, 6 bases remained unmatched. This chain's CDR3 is CASSRKDRAEQYF. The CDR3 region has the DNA TGTGCCAGCAGTAGAAAGGACAGGGCCGAGCAGTACTTC.

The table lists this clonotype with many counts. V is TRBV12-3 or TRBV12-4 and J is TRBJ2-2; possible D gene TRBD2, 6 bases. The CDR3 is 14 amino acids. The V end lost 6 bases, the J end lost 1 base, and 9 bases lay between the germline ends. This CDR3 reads CASRGSGNTGELFF. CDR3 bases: TGTGCCAGCAGGGGTAGCGGGAACACCGGGGAGCTGTTTTTT.

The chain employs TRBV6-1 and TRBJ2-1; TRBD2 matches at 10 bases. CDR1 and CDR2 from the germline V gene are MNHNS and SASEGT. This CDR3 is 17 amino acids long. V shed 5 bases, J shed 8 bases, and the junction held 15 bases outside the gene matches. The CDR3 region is CASSPDITSGTLDEQFF. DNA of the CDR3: TGTGCCAGCAGTCCGGACATCACTAGCGGGACTTTAGATGAGCAGTTCTTC.

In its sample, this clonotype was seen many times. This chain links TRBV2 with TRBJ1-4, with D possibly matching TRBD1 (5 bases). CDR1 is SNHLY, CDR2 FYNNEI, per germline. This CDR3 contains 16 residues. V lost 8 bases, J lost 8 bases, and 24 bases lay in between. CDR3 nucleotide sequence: TGTGCCAGCCTTAGGGGCCGACGGGCTGGGAACGAAAAACTGTTTTTT. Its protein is CASLRGRRAGNEKLFF.

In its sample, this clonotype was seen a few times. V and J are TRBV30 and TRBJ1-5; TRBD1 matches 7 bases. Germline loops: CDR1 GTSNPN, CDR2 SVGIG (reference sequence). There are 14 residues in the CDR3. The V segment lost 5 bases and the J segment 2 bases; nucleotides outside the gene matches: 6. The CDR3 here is CAWEGARGNQPQHF. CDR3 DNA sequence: TGTGCCTGGGAGGGGGCGCGGGGCAATCAGCCCCAGCATTTT.

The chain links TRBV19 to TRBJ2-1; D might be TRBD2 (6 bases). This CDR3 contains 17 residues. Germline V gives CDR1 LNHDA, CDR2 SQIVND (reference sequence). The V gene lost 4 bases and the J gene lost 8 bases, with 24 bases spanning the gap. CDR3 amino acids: CASSNLVLADSTDEQFF. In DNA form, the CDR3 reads TGTGCCAGTAGTAACCTGGTTTTAGCGGACTCTACCGATGAGCAGTTCTTC. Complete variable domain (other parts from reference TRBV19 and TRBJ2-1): DGGITQSPKYLFRKEGQNVTLSCEQNLNHDAMYWYRQDPGQGLRLIYYSQIVNDFQKGDIAEGYSVSREKKESFPLTVTSAQKNPTAFYLCASSNLVLADSTDEQFFGPGTRLTVL.

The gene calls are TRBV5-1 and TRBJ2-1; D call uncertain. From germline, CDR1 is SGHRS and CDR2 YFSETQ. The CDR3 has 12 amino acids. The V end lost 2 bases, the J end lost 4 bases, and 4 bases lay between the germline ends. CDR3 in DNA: TGCGCCAGCAGCTTTCAATACAATGAGCAGTTCTTC. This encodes CASSFQYNEQFF.

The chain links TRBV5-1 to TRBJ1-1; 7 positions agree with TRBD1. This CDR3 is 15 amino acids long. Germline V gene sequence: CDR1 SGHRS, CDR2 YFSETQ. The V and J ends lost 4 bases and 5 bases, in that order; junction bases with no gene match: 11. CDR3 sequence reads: CASSTHRGPRTEAFF. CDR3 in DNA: TGCGCCAGCAGCACCCACAGGGGCCCGAGGACTGAAGCTTTCTTT.

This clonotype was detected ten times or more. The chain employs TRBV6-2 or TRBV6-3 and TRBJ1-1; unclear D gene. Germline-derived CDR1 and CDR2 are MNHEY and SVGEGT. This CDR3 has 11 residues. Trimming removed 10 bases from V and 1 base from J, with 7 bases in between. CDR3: CAIRTNTEAFF. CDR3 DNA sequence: TGTGCCATTCGGACGAACACTGAAGCTTTCTTT.

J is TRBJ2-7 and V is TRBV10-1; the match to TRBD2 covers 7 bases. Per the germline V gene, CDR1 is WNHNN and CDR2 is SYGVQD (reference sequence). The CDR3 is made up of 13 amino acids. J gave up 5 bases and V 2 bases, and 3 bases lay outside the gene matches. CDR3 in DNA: TGCGCCAGCAGTGAGGGACTAGTAAACGAGCAGTACTTC. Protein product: CASSEGLVNEQYF.

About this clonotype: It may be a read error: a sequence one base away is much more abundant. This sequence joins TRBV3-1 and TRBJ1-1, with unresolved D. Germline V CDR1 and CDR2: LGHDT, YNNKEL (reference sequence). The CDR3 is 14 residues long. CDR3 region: CAGSHGVGNTEAFF. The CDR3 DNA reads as TGTGCCGGCAGCCACGGGGTAGGGAACACTGAAGCTTTCTTT.

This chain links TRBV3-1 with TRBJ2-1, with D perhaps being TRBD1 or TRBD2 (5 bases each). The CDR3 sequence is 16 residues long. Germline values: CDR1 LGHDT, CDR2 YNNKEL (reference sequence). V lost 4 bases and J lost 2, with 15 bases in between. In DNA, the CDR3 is TGTGCCAGCAGCCCCACAGGACTTGCCACCTACAATGAGCAGTTCTTC. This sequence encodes CASSPTGLATYNEQFF.

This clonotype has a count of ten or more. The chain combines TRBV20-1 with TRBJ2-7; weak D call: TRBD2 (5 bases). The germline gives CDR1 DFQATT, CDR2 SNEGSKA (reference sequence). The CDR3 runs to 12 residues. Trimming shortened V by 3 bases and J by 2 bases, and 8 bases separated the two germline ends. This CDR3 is CSASGLAYEQYF. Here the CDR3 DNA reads TGCAGTGCTAGTGGACTCGCCTACGAGCAGTACTTC.

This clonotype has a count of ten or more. The chain's CDR3 is CASSIRGGQETQYF. In DNA, the CDR3 is TGTGCCAGCAGCATAAGGGGTGGCCAAGAGACCCAGTACTTC. This rearrangement joins TRBV7-2 to TRBJ2-5; perhaps TRBD1 as D (5 bases). The length of the CDR3 is 14 residues. With 5 bases removed from V and 1 base from J, the gap between germline ends came to 11 bases. Germline CDR1 reads SGHTA; CDR2 reads FQGNSA.

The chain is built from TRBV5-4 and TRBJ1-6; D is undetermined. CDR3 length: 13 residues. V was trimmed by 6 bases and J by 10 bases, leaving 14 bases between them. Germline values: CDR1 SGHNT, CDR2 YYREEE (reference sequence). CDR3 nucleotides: TGTGCCAGCACCACTGCGGCGGAATCACCCCTCCACTTT. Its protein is CASTTAAESPLHF.

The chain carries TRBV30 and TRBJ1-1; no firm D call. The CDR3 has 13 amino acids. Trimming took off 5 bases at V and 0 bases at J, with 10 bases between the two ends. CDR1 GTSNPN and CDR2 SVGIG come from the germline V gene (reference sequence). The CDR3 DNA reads TGTGCCTGGCAGGCTGGTTTGAACACTGAAGCTTTCTTT. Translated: CAWQAGLNTEAFF. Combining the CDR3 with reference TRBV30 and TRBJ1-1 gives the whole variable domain SQTIHQWPATLVQPVGSPLSLECTVEGTSNPNLYWYRQAAGRGLQLLFYSVGIGQISSEVPQNLSASRPQDRQFILSSKKLLLSDSGFYLCAWQAGLNTEAFFGQGTRLTVV.

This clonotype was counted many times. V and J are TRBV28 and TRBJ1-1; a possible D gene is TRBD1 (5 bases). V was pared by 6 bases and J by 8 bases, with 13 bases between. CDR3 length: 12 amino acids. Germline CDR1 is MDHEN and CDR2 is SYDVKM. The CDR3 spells CASRRTTGEAFF. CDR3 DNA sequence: TGTGCCAGCAGGCGGACCACAGGCGAAGCTTTCTTT.

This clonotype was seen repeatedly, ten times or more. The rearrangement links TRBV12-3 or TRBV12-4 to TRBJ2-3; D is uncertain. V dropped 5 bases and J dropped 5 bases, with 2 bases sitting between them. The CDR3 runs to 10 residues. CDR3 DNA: TGTGCCAGCAGTCTAGATACGCAGTATTTT. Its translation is CASSLDTQYF.

The CDR3 nucleotides read TGTGCCATCAATGATCCGGGACAGGGGGCTAACACCATATATTTT. Translated, it gives CAINDPGQGANTIYF. The genes are TRBV10-3 and TRBJ1-3; 12 bases fit TRBD1. Unmatched junction bases numbered 8, after V lost 7 bases and J lost 7 bases. Per the germline V gene, CDR1 is ENHRY and CDR2 is SYGVKD. The CDR3 length is 15 residues.